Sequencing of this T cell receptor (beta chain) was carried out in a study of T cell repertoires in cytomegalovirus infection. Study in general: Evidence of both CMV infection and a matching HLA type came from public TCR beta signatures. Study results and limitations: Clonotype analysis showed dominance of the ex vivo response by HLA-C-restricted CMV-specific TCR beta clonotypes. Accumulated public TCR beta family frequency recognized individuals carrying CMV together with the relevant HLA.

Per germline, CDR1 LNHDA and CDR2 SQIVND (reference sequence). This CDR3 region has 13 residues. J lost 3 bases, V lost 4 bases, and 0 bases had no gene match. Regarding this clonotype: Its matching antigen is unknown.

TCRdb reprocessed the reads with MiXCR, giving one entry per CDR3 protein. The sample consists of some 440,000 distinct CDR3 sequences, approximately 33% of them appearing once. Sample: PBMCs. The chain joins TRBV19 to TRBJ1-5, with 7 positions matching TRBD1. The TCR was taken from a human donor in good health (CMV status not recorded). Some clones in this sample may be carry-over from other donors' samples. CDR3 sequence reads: CASSKGANQPQHF. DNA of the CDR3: TGTGCCAGTAGTAAGGGGGCCAATCAGCCCCAGCATTTT.